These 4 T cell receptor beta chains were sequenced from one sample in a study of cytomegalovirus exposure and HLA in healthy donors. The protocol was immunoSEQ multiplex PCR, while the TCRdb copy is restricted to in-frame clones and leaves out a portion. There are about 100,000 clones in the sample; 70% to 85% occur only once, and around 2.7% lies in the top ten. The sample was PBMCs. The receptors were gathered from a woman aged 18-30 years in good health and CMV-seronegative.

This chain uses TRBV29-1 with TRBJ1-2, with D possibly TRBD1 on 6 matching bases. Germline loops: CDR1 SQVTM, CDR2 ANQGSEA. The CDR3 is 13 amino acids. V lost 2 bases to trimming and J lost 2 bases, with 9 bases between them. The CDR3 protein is CSVESQGNYGYTF. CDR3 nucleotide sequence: TGCAGCGTTGAAAGCCAGGGGAACTATGGCTACACCTTC.

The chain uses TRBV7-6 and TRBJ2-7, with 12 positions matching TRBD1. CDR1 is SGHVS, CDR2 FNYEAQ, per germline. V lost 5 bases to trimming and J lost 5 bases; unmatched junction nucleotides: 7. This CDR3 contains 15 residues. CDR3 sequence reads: CASSTPGDRGHEQYF. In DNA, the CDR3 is TGTGCCAGCAGCACCCCGGGGGACAGGGGGCACGAGCAGTACTTC.

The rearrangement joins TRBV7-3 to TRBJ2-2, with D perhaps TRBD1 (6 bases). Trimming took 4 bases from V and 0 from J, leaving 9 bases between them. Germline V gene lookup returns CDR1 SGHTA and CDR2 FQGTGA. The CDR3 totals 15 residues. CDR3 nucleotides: TGTGCCAGCAGCTCAGGGACAACGAACACCGGGGAGCTGTTTTTT. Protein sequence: CASSSGTTNTGELFF.

The DNA for the CDR3 is TGTGCCAGCAGTTACTTCGGGAACACTGAAGCTTTCTTT. It yields the protein CASSYFGNTEAFF. The V call is TRBV6-5, the J call TRBJ1-1; no clear D. The V and J ends lost 1 base and 1 base respectively, with 4 bases between them. The CDR3 consists of 13 residues. CDR1 MNHEY and CDR2 SVGAGI come from the germline V gene.